This T cell receptor (beta chain) is from a study of blood T cell repertoires in COVID-19. The CDR3 sequence is 15 residues long. Germline values: CDR1 LGHNT, CDR2 FRNRAP. V was shortened by 0 bases and J by 7 bases, with 16 bases between the two germline ends. Under the authors' procedure: Cell counts per sample came from amplifying reference gene primers. Sequencing used immunoSEQ multiplex PCR; TCRdb keeps in-frame clones, though not all of them. That table furnishes V, J and clone size, whereas the DNA furnished D and trimming. The top ten clones hold about 14% of a sample with 200,000 to 250,000 clones, almost 90% of them seen once. Cohort allocation depended upon clinical history that participants reported. Up to 2 weeks before entering the study, exposed participants had met a COVID-19 case.

This rearrangement joins TRBV12-5 to TRBJ2-7; D gene unclear. The sequencing sample was made of PBMCs or T cells enriched from blood (not recorded which). The clonotype comes from a man younger than 40 who had been exposed to COVID-19. The CDR3 protein is CASGLVQFSDREQYF. The CDR3 DNA follows: TGTGCTAGTGGTTTGGTACAGTTTTCCGACCGGGAGCAGTACTTC.